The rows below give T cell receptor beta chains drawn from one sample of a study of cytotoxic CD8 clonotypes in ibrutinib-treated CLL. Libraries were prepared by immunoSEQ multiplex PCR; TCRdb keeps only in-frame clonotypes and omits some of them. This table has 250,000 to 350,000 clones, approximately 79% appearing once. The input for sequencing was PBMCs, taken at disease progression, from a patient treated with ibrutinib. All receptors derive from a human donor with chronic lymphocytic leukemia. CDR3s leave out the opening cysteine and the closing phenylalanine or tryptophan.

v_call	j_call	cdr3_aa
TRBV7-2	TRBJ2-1	ASSLAAGSYNEQF
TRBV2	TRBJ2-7	ASYSGTSYEQY
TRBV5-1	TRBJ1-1	ASSAVTGSTEAF
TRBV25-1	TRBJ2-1	ASSESGGGADNEQF
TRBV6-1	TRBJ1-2	ASTRVSNYGYT
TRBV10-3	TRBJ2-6	AISEWDRRSGANVLT
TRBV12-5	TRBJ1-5	ASAPQGLISQPQH
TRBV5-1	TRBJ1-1	ASSLVLVGRGTEAF
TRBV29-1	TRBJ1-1	SVEDFAPLRGVDTEAF
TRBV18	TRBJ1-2	ASSPPIQGAPNYGYT
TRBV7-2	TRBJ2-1	ASTSGIGSYNEQF
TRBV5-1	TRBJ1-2	ASRPEGGYYGYT
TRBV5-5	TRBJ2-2	ASSFSGSGTGELF
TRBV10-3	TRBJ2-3	AISGRSGDTDTQY
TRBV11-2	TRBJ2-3	ASSPPTDTQY
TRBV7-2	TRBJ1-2	ASSLDPPGSGYT
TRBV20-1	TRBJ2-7	SARDGYEQY
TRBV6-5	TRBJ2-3	ASSQGPPTDTQY
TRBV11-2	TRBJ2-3	ASSAPAGTTQY
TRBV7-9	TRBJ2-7	ASSFWTPPYEQY
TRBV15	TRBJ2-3	ATGQGHTDTQY
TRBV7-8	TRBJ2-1	ASSLEGLVSEQF
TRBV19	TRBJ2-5	ATWDFQETQY
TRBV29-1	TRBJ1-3	SADGSSKGNTIY
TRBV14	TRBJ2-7	ASSQGPTPSTLAGVKYEQY
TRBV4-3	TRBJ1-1	ASSQGRNTEAF
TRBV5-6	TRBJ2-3	ASSLAQRRWGDTQY
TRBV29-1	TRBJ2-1	SVDDRTSSYNEQF
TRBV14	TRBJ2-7	ASSPRGIHEQY
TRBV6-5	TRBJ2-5	ASSPNRGRATQY
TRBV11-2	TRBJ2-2	ASSGTNTGELF
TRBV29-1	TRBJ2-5	SVRKGGTETQY
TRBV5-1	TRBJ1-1	ASSTGQGDTEAF
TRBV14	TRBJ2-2	ASSQLGTGELF
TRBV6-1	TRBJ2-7	ASRAGGRYEQY
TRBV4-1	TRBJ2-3	ASSQATLRGGPNTQY
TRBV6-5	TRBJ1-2	ASRDRGRYGYT
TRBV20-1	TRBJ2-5	SALYETQY
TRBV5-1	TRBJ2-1	ASSFWAGGSYNEQF
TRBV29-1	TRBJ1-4	SVEDRGTAHF
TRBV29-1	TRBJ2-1	SVEGLAGQYNEQF
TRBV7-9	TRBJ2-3	ASIKQPGLSGTDTQY
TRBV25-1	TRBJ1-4	ASSDGEKLF
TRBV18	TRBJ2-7	ASSPSRVDYEQY
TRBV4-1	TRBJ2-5	ASSQEWGTSGEQETQY
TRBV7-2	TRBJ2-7	ASSVSGGPVEQY
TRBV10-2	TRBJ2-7	ASSVRQGGTYEQY
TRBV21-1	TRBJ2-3	ARCLIADTQY
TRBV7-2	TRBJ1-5	ASRFSVVQPQH
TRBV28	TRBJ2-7	ATETGLSYEQY
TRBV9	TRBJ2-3	ASSVARRTDTQY